Listed below are T cell receptor beta chains from one sample, sequenced in a study of OX40 agonist ivuxolimab in advanced cancers. Profiling relied on immunoSEQ multiplex PCR, and the TCRdb table lists in-frame clones only, not all of them. The sample contains some 19,000 clones, roughly 71% of which appear only once. Here the sequenced sample was CD4+ or CD8+ T cells sorted from blood, taken in a trial of the OX40 agonist ivuxolimab. All receptors come from an adult with an advanced solid tumor such as melanoma, head and neck, liver or kidney cancer. The CDR3 runs from the conserved cysteine through the conserved F or W. D genes are given only for firm matches. Clone size appears in some rows only: once, few, many, or a class for an expanded clone.

j_call	v_call	d_call	clone_size	cdr3_nt	cdr3_aa
TRBJ2-5	TRBV27	-	-	TGTGCCAGCAGTCCCCAAGAGACCCAGTACTTC	CASSPQETQYF
TRBJ1-1	TRBV20-1	-	few	TGCAGTGCTGAGCGAAACACTGAAGCTTTCTTT	CSAERNTEAFF
TRBJ1-4	TRBV6-6	-	-	TGTGCCAGCAGTTACTCTCGCCCCCCGGCTAATGAAAAACTGTTTTTT	CASSYSRPPANEKLFF
TRBJ1-2	TRBV5-1	-	-	TGCGCCAGCAGCTTGAAGGGACGGGGAGATGGCCACACCTTC	CASSLKGRGDGHTF
TRBJ1-1	TRBV29-1	-	-	TGCAGCGTCACCATAGGACAGACGAACACTGAAGCTTTCTTT	CSVTIGQTNTEAFF
TRBJ2-1	TRBV9	TRBD2	-	TGTGCCAGCAGTAAACTAGCGGGAGGCCTAAATGAGCAGTTCTTC	CASSKLAGGLNEQFF
TRBJ1-1	TRBV29-1	-	once	TGCAGCGTTGATAACGGAAACACTGAAGCTTTCTTT	CSVDNGNTEAFF
TRBJ2-7	TRBV9	TRBD1	-	TGTGCCAGCAGCTCTCGGACAGGGTCCTCCTACGAGCAGTACTTC	CASSSRTGSSYEQYF
TRBJ2-7	TRBV6-4	-	-	TGTGCCAGCAGTCTCCAGGGAGGCCTCTACGAGCAGTACTTC	CASSLQGGLYEQYF
TRBJ2-7	TRBV5-4	-	-	TGTGCCAGCAGCTTTTCCGCCCTCGGCAAAAGAGCCGAGCAGTACTTC	CASSFSALGKRAEQYF
TRBJ2-7	TRBV2	-	-	TGTGCCAGCAGTGGGAAGGTGATAATGCTGACATCTCCCTACGAGCAGTACTTC	CASSGKVIMLTSPYEQYF
TRBJ1-4	TRBV27	TRBD1	-	TGTGCCAGCAGTTCCGCAGTCCCCGGGACGACAGGGGATAATGAAAAACTGTTTTTT	CASSSAVPGTTGDNEKLFF
TRBJ1-2	TRBV7-9	TRBD1	-	TGTGCCAGCAGCCCGATAGGACAGGGCGGCTACACCTTC	CASSPIGQGGYTF
TRBJ1-2	TRBV9	-	-	TGTGCCAGCAGCGTAGAGGGGACGGCTGACTATGGCTACACCTTC	CASSVEGTADYGYTF
TRBJ2-7	TRBV4-1	-	-	TGCGCCAGCAGCCAAGAGGCGGGCCGCTCCTACGAGCAGTACTTC	CASSQEAGRSYEQYF
TRBJ1-3	TRBV5-4	TRBD1	medium-sized	TGTGCCAGCAGCCCGGGACAGGGGGCCAGTGGAAACACCATATATTTT	CASSPGQGASGNTIYF
TRBJ2-2	TRBV11-2	-	-	TGTGCCAGCAGCTTAACCGGGGAGACCGGGGAGCTGTTTTTT	CASSLTGETGELFF
TRBJ2-7	TRBV9	TRBD2	few	TGTGCCAGCAGCCCCAGGACTAGCGGGGGAGTCTCCTACGAGCAGTACTTC	CASSPRTSGGVSYEQYF
TRBJ2-2	TRBV2	-	few	TGTGCCAGCAGTGAACAGTTCGGAGGGGCCGGGGAGCTGTTTTTT	CASSEQFGGAGELFF
TRBJ1-4	TRBV29-1	-	once	TGCAGCGTTTCCCGACCAGGCAGTAATGAAAAACTGTTTTTT	CSVSRPGSNEKLFF
TRBJ2-7	TRBV9	TRBD2	-	TGTGCCAGCAGCGTGTTAGCGGGAGACCTCTACGAGCAGTACTTC	CASSVLAGDLYEQYF
TRBJ2-7	TRBV7-2	-	-	TGTGCCAGCAGCTGGGACATGGGGGAAGGCTACGAGCAGTACTTC	CASSWDMGEGYEQYF
TRBJ2-1	TRBV29-1	TRBD1	-	TGCAGCGTAACCGGGACAGGGGGCTACAATGAGCAGTTCTTC	CSVTGTGGYNEQFF
TRBJ1-1	TRBV10-3	-	few	TGTGCCATCAAATCTTTTACAGCGAACACTGAAGCTTTCTTT	CAIKSFTANTEAFF
TRBJ1-2	TRBV6-5	-	-	TGTGCCAGCAGTCCCTGGACGGGAGATAGCTACACCTTC	CASSPWTGDSYTF
TRBJ2-1	TRBV27	TRBD2	-	TGTGCCAGCAGTTTTGGGCGGGGGGGAGGTAATGAGCAGTTCTTC	CASSFGRGGGNEQFF
TRBJ2-2	TRBV7-2	TRBD2	-	TGTGCCAGCAGCTTAGCGGCTAGCGGCACCGGGGAGCTGTTTTTT	CASSLAASGTGELFF
TRBJ2-5	TRBV5-4	-	-	TGTGCCAGCAGCTTGGCAACAGGGGGGGAGGAGACCCAGTACTTC	CASSLATGGEETQYF
TRBJ1-1	TRBV29-1	-	-	TGCAGCGTCACTAATTGGAACACTGAAGCTTTCTTT	CSVTNWNTEAFF
TRBJ2-2	TRBV6-1	-	-	TGTGCCCTCCGACAGGTTAATACCGGGGAGCTGTTTTTT	CALRQVNTGELFF
TRBJ2-7	TRBV11-3	-	-	TGTGCCAGCAGCAGACTAGGACTCTACGAGCAGTACTTC	CASSRLGLYEQYF
TRBJ1-4	TRBV13	-	-	TGTGCCAGCAGCCTCCGGGGGAAGGCAACTAATGAAAAACTGTTTTTT	CASSLRGKATNEKLFF
TRBJ2-1	TRBV14	TRBD2	-	TGTGCCAGCAGCCAGCTGGGAGGGATACTTTCTAATGAGCAGTTCTTC	CASSQLGGILSNEQFF
TRBJ2-7	TRBV5-1	TRBD1	-	TGCGCCAGCAGCTTGGATCGTGAACAGGGGTACGAGCAGTACTTC	CASSLDREQGYEQYF
TRBJ2-5	TRBV7-7	TRBD2	-	TGTGCCAGCAGCTTAGCCCTAGCGGGAACCGAGGAGACCCAGTACTTC	CASSLALAGTEETQYF
TRBJ2-7	TRBV18	-	-	TGTGCCAGCTCACCTTTTAGTGGACGGGAGCAGCAGTACTTC	CASSPFSGREQQYF
TRBJ2-5	TRBV14	-	medium-sized	TGTGCCAGCAGCCAAGACAGGGGATTGAAAGAGACCCAGTACTTC	CASSQDRGLKETQYF
TRBJ1-5	TRBV28	-	-	TGTGCCAGCGATAACGACCGAGGGGCGGTCAATCAGCCCCAGCATTTT	CASDNDRGAVNQPQHF
TRBJ2-1	TRBV6-5	-	medium-sized	TGTGCCAGCAGTTACGGGCTAGCCAATGAGCAGTTCTTC	CASSYGLANEQFF
TRBJ1-1	TRBV6-5	-	-	TGTGCCAGCAGTTACCGACTATCCGACACTGAAGCTTTCTTT	CASSYRLSDTEAFF
TRBJ1-1	TRBV6-1	-	once	TGTGCCAGCAGGGAATCGAACACTGAAGCTTTCTTT	CASRESNTEAFF
TRBJ2-3	TRBV4-3	TRBD2	-	TGCGCCAGCAGCCAAGTACGTAGCGGGGGAGGGACAGATACGCAGTATTTT	CASSQVRSGGGTDTQYF
TRBJ2-7	TRBV27	-	once	TGTGCCAGCAGCATAGCAGGTGGGGCCCACTACGAGCAGTACTTC	CASSIAGGAHYEQYF
TRBJ1-1	TRBV7-2	-	medium-sized	TGTGCCAGCAGCTTACCGACAGCCGAGAACACTGAAGCTTTCTTT	CASSLPTAENTEAFF
TRBJ2-3	TRBV28	TRBD2	-	TGTGCCAGCAGTTTATCGAGCCTAGCGGGTGTTCTGGGTACGCAGTATTTT	CASSLSSLAGVLGTQYF
TRBJ2-3	TRBV5-1	TRBD2	-	TGCGCCAGCAGCTTGGTGAGCGGGGGAACGGATACGCAGTATTTT	CASSLVSGGTDTQYF
TRBJ2-1	TRBV4-3	TRBD1	-	TGCGCCAGCAGCCAAAAGGGACAGGGGATCTACAATGAGCAGTTCTTC	CASSQKGQGIYNEQFF
TRBJ2-1	TRBV7-2	-	-	TGTGCCAGCAGCTCAATCTCCGGGACTGGGTCTTACAATGAGCAGTTCTTC	CASSSISGTGSYNEQFF
TRBJ2-1	TRBV29-1	TRBD2	-	TGCAGCGTTGTGTGGCTAGCGGGAAGCGTGTACAATGAGCAGTTCTTC	CSVVWLAGSVYNEQFF
TRBJ2-2	TRBV9	TRBD2	-	TGTGCCAGCAGCGACCCCGGGGGGGCTACGGACACCGGGGAGCTGTTTTTT	CASSDPGGATDTGELFF
TRBJ1-6	TRBV21-1	-	-	TGTGCCAGCAGCGGCCGGGACAGAAATTCACCCCTCCACTTT	CASSGRDRNSPLHF
TRBJ2-1	TRBV28	-	-	TGTGCCAGCACCCCCGGCCATGAGCAGTTCTTC	CASTPGHEQFF
TRBJ2-7	TRBV7-2	TRBD2	-	TGTGCCAGCAGCTTAGAGCTAGCGGGAGAAGAGCAGTACTTC	CASSLELAGEEQYF
TRBJ2-7	TRBV11-2	TRBD2	-	TGTGCCAGCAGCTTAAACGGGAGGAGCTCCTACGAGCAGTACTTC	CASSLNGRSSYEQYF
TRBJ2-3	TRBV2	-	once	TGTGCCAGCGACCGGACTAGCACAGATACGCAGTATTTT	CASDRTSTDTQYF
TRBJ2-1	TRBV2	-	-	TGTGCCAGCAGGGTAACAGGGAGCTCCTACAATGAGCAGTTCTTC	CASRVTGSSYNEQFF
TRBJ1-2	TRBV29-1	TRBD1	-	TGCAGCGTTCAGGGGGTTGACTATGGCTACACCTTC	CSVQGVDYGYTF
TRBJ1-4	TRBV28	-	-	TGTGCCAGCAGTTTATATGCCTCCGGGACTGCGAATGAAAAACTGTTTTTT	CASSLYASGTANEKLFF
TRBJ2-7	TRBV4-1	-	-	TGCGCCAGCAGCCATGATACAGGGATCTCCTACGAGCAGTACTTC	CASSHDTGISYEQYF
TRBJ2-3	TRBV4-3	TRBD2	few	TGCGCCAGCAGCCCGCGGACTAGCGGGCGCGGCACAGATACGCAGTATTTT	CASSPRTSGRGTDTQYF